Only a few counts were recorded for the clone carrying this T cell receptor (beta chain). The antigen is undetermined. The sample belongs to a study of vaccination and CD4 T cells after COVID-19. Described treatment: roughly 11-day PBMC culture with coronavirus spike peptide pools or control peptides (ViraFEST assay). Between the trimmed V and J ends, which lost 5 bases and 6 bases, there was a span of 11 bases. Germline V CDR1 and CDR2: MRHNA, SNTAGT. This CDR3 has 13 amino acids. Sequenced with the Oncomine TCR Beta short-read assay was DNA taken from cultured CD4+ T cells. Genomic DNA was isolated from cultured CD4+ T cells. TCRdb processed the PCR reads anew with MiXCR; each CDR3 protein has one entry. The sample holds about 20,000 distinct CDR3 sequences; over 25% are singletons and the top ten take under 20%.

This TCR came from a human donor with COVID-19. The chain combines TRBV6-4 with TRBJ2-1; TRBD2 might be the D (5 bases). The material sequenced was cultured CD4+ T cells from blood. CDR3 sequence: CASSPGVVNEQFF. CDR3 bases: TGTGCCAGCAGTCCCGGGGTAGTCAATGAGCAGTTCTTC.